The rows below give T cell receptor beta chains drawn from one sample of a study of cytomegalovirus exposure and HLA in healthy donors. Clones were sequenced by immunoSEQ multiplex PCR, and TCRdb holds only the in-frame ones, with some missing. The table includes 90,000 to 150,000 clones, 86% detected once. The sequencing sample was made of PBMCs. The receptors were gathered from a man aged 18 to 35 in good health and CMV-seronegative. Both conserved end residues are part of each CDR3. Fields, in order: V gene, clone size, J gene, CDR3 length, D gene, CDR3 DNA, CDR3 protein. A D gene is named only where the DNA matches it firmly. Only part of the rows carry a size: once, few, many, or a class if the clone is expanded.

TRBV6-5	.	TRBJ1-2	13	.	TGTGCCAGCAGTAACGGGGGGGAAGGTGGCTACACCTTC	CASSNGGEGGYTF
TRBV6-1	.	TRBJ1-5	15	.	TGTGCCAGCAGTGGGGGACATCTTAGCAATCAGCCCCAGCATTTT	CASSGGHLSNQPQHF
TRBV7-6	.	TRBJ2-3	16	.	TGTGCCAGCAGCTTAGAAGGGGCCGGACGAACAGATACGCAGTATTTT	CASSLEGAGRTDTQYF
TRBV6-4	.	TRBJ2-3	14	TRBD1	TGTGCCAGCAGTGGCGCAGGGGGCCGGGATACGCAGTATTTT	CASSGAGGRDTQYF
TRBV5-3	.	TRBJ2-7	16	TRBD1	TGTGCCAGAAGCTCCTCGGACAGGCCACCTGACTACGAGCAGTACTTC	CARSSSDRPPDYEQYF
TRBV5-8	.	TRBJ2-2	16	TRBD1	TGTGCCAGCAGCTATCAGGGGGTATTCAACACCGGGGAGCTGTTTTTT	CASSYQGVFNTGELFF
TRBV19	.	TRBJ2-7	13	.	TGTGCCAGTAGTATAGATGGAGGGGACGAGCAGTACTTC	CASSIDGGDEQYF
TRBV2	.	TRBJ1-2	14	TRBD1	TGTGCCAGCAGAGGCGGACAGGGGTTATATGGCTACACCTTC	CASRGGQGLYGYTF
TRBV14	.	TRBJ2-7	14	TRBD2	TGTGCCAGCAGCCAAGGAGGGGGTAGCGGGAGAAAGTACTTC	CASSQGGGSGRKYF
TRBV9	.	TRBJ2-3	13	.	TGTGCCAGCAGCGTAGAGGGGGCAGATACGCAGTATTTT	CASSVEGADTQYF
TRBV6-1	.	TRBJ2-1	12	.	TGTGCCAGCAGTGGACAGTACAATGAGCAGTTCTTC	CASSGQYNEQFF
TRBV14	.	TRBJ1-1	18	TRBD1	TGTGCCAGCAGCCCAGGGGGGTTTGGGACAAAAGGTCTGAAAAGGGCTTTCTTT	CASSPGGFGTKGLKRAFF
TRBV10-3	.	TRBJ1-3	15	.	TGTGCCATCAGTGAGTCGGGGCAGGGGAGAAACACCATATATTTT	CAISESGQGRNTIYF
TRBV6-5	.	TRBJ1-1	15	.	TGTGCCAGCAGTTCTCGCGGGCTCCCCCGTAGTGAAGCTTTCTTT	CASSSRGLPRSEAFF
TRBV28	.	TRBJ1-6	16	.	TGTGCCAGCAGTTCGGCGACATTCTCCTATAATTCACCCCTCCACTTT	CASSSATFSYNSPLHF
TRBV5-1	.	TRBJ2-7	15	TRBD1	TGCGCCAGCAGCTTGATGGGGACAGGTATCTACGAGCAGTACTTC	CASSLMGTGIYEQYF
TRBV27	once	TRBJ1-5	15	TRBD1	TGTGCCAGCAGTGCACCGGGACAGAGCAATCAGCCCCAGCATTTT	CASSAPGQSNQPQHF
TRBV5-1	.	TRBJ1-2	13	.	TGCGCCAGCAGCCCCCAACCGGGCTATGGCTACACCTTC	CASSPQPGYGYTF
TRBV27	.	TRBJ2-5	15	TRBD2	TGTGCCAGCAGTGGGGCGGGAGGGCACCAAGAGACCCAGTACTTC	CASSGAGGHQETQYF
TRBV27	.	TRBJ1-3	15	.	TGTGCCAGCAGACTAGACGGGAGCTCTGGAAACACCATATATTTT	CASRLDGSSGNTIYF
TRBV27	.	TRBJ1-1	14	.	TGTGCCAGCAGTAAGTCAGGGTTGAACACTGAAGCTTTCTTT	CASSKSGLNTEAFF
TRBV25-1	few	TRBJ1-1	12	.	TGTGCCAGCAGTAATTCGTTAGTTGAAGCTTTCTTT	CASSNSLVEAFF
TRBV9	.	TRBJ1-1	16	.	TGTGCCAGCAGCGTCGCGTTGACAGGCCAGAACACTGAAGCTTTCTTT	CASSVALTGQNTEAFF
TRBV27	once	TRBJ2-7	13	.	TGTGCCAGCAGTGGAGGGGCCCACTACGAGCAGTACTTC	CASSGGAHYEQYF
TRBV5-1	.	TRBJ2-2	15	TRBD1	TGCGCCAGCAGCTTGGACGGACAGGGGACCGGGGAGCTGTTTTTT	CASSLDGQGTGELFF
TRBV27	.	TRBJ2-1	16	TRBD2	TGTGCCACCCTTCGGACTAGCGGGGGGACCTACAATGAGCAGTTCTTC	CATLRTSGGTYNEQFF
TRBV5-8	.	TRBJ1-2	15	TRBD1	TGTGCCAGCAATGCCGACAGGGGGAACGGCTATGGCTACACCTTC	CASNADRGNGYGYTF
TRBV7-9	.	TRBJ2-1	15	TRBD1	TGTGCCAGCAGCCGCGACAGGGGATCCTACAATGAGCAGTTCTTC	CASSRDRGSYNEQFF
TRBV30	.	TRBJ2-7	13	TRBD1	TGTGCCTGGAGTGTTCAGGGGGCCTACGAGCAGTACTTC	CAWSVQGAYEQYF
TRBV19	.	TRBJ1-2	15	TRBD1	TGTGCCAGTAGTCCAACAGGGGGCCTTGGCTATGGCTACACCTTC	CASSPTGGLGYGYTF
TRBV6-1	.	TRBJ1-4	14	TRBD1	TGTGCCACCAAGATAGGACAGGAGTTTGAAAAACTGTTTTTT	CATKIGQEFEKLFF